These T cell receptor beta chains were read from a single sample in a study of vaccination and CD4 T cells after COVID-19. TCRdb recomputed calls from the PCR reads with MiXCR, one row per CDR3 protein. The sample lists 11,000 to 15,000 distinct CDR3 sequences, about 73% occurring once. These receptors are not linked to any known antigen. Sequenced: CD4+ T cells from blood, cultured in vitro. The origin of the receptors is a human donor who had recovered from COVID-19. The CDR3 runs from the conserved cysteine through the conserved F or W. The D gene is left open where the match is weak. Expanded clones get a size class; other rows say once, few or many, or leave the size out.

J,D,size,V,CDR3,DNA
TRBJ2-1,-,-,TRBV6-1,CASVVQVGNEQFF,TGTGCCAGTGTTGTTCAGGTTGGCAATGAGCAGTTCTTC
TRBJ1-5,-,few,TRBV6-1,CASSEVRGSNQPQHF,TGTGCCAGCAGTGAAGTTCGGGGGTCCAATCAGCCCCAGCATTTT
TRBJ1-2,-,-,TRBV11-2,CASSHRDTANYGYTF,TGTGCCAGCAGCCACCGGGACACCGCTAACTATGGCTACACCTTC
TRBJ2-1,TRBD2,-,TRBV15,CATSRTSPSNEQFF,TGTGCCACCAGCAGGACTAGCCCCAGCAATGAGCAGTTCTTC
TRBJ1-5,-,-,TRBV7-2,CASRTERNQPQHF,TGTGCCAGCAGAACAGAACGCAATCAGCCCCAGCATTTT
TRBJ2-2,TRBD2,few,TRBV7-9,CASSPPGLAFNTGELFF,TGTGCCAGCAGCCCCCCGGGACTAGCCTTTAACACCGGGGAGCTGTTTTTT
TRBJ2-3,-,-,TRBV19,CASSQRSPTDTQYF,TGTGCCAGTAGTCAGAGATCTCCCACAGATACGCAGTATTTT
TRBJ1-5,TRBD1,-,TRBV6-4,CASSAGQGRNQPQHF,TGTGCCAGCAGCGCGGGACAGGGACGTAATCAGCCCCAGCATTTT
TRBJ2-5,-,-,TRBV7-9,CASSLGDARQGAQYF,TGTGCCAGCAGCTTAGGGGACGCCCGGCAAGGGGCCCAGTACTTC
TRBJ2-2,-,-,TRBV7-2,CASSKDPGFRELFF,TGTGCCAGCAGCAAGGACCCGGGGTTTAGGGAGCTGTTTTTT
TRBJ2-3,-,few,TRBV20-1,CSARKQGGTDTQYF,TGCAGTGCTAGAAAACAGGGTGGCACAGATACGCAGTATTTT
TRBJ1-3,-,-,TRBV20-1,CSARAPGARAGNTIYF,TGCAGTGCTAGAGCCCCGGGGGCTAGAGCTGGAAACACCATATATTTT
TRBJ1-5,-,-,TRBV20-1,CSARRGMGVRDSNQPQHF,TGCAGTGCTAGACGGGGGATGGGAGTCAGGGATAGCAATCAGCCCCAGCATTTT
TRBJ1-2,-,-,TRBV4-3,CASSQDTILGQNYGYTF,TGCGCCAGCAGCCAGGATACGATTTTAGGACAGAACTATGGCTACACCTTC
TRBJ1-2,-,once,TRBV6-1,CASSTGPYGYTF,TGTGCCAGCAGCACAGGGCCCTATGGCTACACCTTC
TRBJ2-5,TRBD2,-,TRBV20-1,CSARVVSGQETQYF,TGCAGTGCTAGAGTGGTTAGCGGGCAAGAGACCCAGTACTTC
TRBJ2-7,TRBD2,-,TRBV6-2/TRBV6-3,CASSSAGGSYEQYF,TGTGCCAGCAGTTCGGCGGGAGGATCCTACGAGCAGTACTTC
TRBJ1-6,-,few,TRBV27,CASSRPNSPLHF,TGTGCCAGCAGTCGTCCGAATTCACCCCTCCACTTT
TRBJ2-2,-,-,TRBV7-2,CASSLRLGTNTGELFF,TGTGCCAGCAGCTTACGGTTGGGCACGAACACCGGGGAGCTGTTTTTT
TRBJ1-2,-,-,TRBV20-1,CSARELKNYGYTF,TGCAGTGCTAGAGAACTGAAAAACTATGGCTACACCTTC
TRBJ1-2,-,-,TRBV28,CASRRGKGRLYTF,TGTGCCAGCAGAAGGGGGAAGGGACGGCTCTACACCTTC
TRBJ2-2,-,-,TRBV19,CASSIEVPTGELFF,TGTGCCAGTAGTATAGAGGTACCCACCGGGGAGCTGTTTTTT
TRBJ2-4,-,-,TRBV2,CASRRDLKNIQYF,TGTGCCAGCAGGAGGGACTTGAAAAACATTCAGTACTTC
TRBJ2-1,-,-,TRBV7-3,CASSLNFYSEQFF,TGTGCCAGCAGCTTAAACTTCTATAGCGAGCAGTTCTTC
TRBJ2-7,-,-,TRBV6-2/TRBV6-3,CASSRMGTLYEQYF,TGTGCCAGCAGTAGAATGGGGACACTCTACGAGCAGTACTTC
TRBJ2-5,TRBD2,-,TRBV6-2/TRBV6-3,CASRSVGGGETQYF,TGTGCCAGCAGGTCGGTCGGGGGGGGAGAGACCCAGTACTTC
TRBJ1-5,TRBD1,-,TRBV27,CASSGKTGVAQPQHF,TGTGCCAGCAGTGGGAAAACAGGGGTAGCTCAGCCCCAGCATTTT
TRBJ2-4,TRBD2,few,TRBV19,CASSRRGDLAKNIQYF,TGTGCCAGTAGTCGCCGGGGGGACCTAGCCAAAAACATTCAGTACTTC